This T cell receptor beta chain was profiled in a study of CD8+ T cells in alopecia areata. In the study overall: Tofacitinib therapy lasting 6 to 18 months was followed by 6 months off drug. Findings and limits, study-wide: Affected scalp, especially in alopecia totalis/universalis, had a higher clonality than normal scalp did. Under tofacitinib, numerous expanded lesional clonotypes remained detectable in scalp and blood.

Treatment specified: oral pan-JAK inhibitor, 5-10 mg twice daily. Reverse transcription of extracted RNA yielded cDNA, which provided the sequencing template. The table came from immunoSEQ multiplex PCR; TCRdb's copy has only in-frame clones and leaves some out. The sample carries about 200,000 clones, roughly 60% recorded once. A remark on this clone: Its matching antigen is unknown.

Per germline, CDR1 SGHTA and CDR2 FQGNSA. This CDR3 spans 13 amino acids. V lost 4 bases to trimming and J lost 8 bases, with 13 bases between them. The rearrangement uses TRBV7-2 and TRBJ2-3, with D possibly being TRBD2 (6 bases). Source: CD4+ T cells sorted from blood, taken around week 47, from a patient treated with tofacitinib. The origin of this receptor is a human donor with alopecia areata. CDR3 in amino acids: CASSSEGVGTQYF. The CDR3 region has the DNA TGTGCCAGCAGCTCGGAGGGTGTAGGTACGCAGTATTTT.